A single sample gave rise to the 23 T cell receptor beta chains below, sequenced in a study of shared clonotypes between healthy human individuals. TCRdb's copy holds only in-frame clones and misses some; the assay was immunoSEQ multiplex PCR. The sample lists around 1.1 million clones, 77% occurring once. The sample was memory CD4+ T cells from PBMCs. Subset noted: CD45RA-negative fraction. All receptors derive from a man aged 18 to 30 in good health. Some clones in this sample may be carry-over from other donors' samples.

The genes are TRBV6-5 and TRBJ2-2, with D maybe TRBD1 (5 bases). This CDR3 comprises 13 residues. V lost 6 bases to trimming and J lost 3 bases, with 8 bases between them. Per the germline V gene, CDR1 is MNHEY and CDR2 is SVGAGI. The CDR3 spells CASSVGDTGELFF. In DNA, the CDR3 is TGTGCCAGCAGCGTAGGGGACACCGGGGAGCTGTTTTTT.

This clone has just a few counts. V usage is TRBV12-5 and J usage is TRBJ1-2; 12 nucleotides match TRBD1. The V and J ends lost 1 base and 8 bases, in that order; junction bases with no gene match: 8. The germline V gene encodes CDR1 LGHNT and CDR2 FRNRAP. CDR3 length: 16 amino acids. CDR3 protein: CASGLAPGTGGDGYTF. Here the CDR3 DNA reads TGTGCTAGTGGTTTGGCCCCCGGGACAGGGGGCGACGGCTACACCTTC.

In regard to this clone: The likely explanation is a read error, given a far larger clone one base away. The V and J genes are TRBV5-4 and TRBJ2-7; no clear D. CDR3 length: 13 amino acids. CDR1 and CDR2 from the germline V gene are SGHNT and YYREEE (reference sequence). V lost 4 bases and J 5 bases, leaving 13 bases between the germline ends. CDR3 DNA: TGTGCCAGCAGCCTCTCCCCCATCCACGAGCAGTACTTC. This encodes CASSLSPIHEQYF.

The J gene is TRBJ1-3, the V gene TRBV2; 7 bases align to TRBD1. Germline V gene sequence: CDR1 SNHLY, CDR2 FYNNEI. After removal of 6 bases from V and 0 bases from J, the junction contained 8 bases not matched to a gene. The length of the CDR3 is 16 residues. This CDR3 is CASSRQGKSSGNTIYF. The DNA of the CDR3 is TGTGCCAGCAGCAGACAGGGAAAGAGCTCTGGAAACACCATATATTTT.

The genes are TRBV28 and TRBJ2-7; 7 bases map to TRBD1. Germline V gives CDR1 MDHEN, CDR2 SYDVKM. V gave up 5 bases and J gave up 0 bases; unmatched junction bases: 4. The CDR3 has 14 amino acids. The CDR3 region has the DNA TGTGCCAGCAGTAGACAGGGCTTCTCCTACGAGCAGTACTTC. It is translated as CASSRQGFSYEQYF.

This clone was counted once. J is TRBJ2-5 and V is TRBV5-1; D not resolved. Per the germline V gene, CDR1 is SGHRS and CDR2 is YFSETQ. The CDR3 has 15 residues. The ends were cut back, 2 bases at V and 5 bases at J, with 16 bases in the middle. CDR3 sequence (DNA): TGCGCCAGCAGCTTACTCCCAAGGACCGGCGAGACCCAGTACTTC. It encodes CASSLLPRTGETQYF.

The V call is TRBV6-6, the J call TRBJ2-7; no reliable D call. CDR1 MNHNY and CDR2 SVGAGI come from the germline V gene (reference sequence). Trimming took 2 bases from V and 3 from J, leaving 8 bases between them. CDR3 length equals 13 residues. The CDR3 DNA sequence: TGTGCCAGCAGTTACAATAAGGGCTACGAGCAGTACTTC. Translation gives CASSYNKGYEQYF.

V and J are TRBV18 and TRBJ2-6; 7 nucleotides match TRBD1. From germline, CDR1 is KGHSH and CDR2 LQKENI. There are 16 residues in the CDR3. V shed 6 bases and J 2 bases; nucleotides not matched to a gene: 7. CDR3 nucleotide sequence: TGTGCCAGCTCCCAACAGGGGTCCCCTGGGGCCAACGTCCTGACTTTC. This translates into CASSQQGSPGANVLTF.

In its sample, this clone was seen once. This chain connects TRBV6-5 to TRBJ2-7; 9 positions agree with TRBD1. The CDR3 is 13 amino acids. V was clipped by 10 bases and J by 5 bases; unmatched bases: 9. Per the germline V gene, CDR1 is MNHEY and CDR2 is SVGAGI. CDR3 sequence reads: CATNRDRDNEQYF. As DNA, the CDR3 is TGTGCCACCAACCGGGACAGGGACAACGAGCAGTACTTC.

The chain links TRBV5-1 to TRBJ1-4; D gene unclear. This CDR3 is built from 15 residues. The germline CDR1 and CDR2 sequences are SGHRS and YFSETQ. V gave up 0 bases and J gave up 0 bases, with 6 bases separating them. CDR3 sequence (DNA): TGCGCCAGCAGCTTGGAGGTTGCAACTAATGAAAAACTGTTTTTT. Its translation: CASSLEVATNEKLFF.

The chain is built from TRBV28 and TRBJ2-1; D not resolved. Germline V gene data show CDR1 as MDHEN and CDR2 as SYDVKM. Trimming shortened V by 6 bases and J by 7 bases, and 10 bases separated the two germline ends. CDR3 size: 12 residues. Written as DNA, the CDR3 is TGTGCCAGCAGGAGACGAAGGAATGAGCAGTTCTTC. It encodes CASRRRRNEQFF.

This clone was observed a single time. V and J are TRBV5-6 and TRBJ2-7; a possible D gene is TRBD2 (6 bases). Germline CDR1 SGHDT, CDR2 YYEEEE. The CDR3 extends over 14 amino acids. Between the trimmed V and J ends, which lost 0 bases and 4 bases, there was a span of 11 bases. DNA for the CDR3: TGTGCCAGCAGCTTGGAGGCGGGGACTTACGAGCAGTACTTC. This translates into CASSLEAGTYEQYF.

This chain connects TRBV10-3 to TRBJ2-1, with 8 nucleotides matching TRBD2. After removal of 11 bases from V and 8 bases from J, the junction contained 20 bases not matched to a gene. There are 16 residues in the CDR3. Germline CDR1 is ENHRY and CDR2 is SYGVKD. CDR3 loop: CAHRRGSGNVVDEQFF. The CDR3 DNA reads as TGTGCCCACCGAAGGGGTAGCGGGAACGTCGTCGATGAGCAGTTCTTC.

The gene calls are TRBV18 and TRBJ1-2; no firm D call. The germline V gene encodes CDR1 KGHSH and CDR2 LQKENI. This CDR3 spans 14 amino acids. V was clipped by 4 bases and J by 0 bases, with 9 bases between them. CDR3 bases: TGTGCCAGCTCACGGGGTCCGTCTAACTATGGCTACACCTTC. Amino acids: CASSRGPSNYGYTF.

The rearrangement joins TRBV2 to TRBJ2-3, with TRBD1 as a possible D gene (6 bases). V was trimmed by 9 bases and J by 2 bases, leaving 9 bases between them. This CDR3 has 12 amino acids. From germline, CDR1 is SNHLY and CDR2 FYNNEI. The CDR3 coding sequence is TGTGCCAGTGGACAGTTCACAGATACGCAGTATTTT. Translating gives CASGQFTDTQYF.

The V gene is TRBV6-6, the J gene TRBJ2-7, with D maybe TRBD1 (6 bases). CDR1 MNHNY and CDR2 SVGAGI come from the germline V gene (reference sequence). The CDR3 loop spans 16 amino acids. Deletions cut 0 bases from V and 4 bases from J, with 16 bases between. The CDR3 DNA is TGTGCCAGCAGTTACTCTAGTCAAGGGGGAGAGTACGAGCAGTACTTC. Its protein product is CASSYSSQGGEYEQYF.

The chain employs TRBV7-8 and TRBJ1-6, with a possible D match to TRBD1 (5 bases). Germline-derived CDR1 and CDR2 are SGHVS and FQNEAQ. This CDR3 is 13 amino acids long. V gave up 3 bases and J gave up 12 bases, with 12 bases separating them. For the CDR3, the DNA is TGTGCCAGCAGCTTGGTCAGGGAGGGACCCCTCCACTTT. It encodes CASSLVREGPLHF.

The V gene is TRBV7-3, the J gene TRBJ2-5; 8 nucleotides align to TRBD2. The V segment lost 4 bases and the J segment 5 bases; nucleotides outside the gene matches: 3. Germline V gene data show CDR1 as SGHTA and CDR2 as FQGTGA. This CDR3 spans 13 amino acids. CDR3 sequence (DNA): TGTGCCAGCAGCTCCGGGACTAGGGAGACCCAGTACTTC. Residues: CASSSGTRETQYF.

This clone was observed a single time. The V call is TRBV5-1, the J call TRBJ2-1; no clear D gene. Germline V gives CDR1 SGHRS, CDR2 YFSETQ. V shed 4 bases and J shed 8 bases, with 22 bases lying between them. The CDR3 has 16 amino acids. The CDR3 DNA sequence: TGCGCCAGCAGCATCCCCCTGGGCGGACCGGACGATGAGCAGTTCTTC. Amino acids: CASSIPLGGPDDEQFF. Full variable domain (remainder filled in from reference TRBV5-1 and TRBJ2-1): KAGVTQTPRYLIKTRGQQVTLSCSPISGHRSVSWYQQTPGQGLQFLFEYFSETQRNKGNFPGRFSGRQFSNSRSEMNVSTLELGDSALYLCASSIPLGGPDDEQFFGPGTRLTVL.

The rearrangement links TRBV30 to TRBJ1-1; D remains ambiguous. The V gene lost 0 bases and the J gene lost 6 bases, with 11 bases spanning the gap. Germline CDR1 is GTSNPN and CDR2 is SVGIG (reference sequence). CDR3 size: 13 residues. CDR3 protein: CAWSVSGRAEAFF. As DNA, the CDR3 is TGTGCCTGGAGTGTATCGGGAAGAGCTGAAGCTTTCTTT.

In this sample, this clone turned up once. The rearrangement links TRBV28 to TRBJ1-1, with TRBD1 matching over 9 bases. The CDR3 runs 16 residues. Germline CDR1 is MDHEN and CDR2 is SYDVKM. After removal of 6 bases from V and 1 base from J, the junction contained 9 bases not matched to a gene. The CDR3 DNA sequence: TGTGCCAGCAGGCGTCCCGGGACAGGGACGAACACTGAAGCTTTCTTT. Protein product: CASRRPGTGTNTEAFF. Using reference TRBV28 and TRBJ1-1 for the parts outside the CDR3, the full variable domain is DVKVTQSSRYLVKRTGEKVFLECVQDMDHENMFWYRQDPGLGLRLIYFSYDVKMKEKGDIPEGYSVSREKKERFSLILESASTNQTSMYLCASRRPGTGTNTEAFFGQGTRLTVV.

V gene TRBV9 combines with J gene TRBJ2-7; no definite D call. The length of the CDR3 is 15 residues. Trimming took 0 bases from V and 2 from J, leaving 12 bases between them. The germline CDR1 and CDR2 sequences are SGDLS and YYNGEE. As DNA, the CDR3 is TGTGCCAGCAGCGTAGGTTGCTTACAGACCTACGAGCAGTACTTC. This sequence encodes CASSVGCLQTYEQYF. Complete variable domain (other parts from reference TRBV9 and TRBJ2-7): DSGVTQTPKHLITATGQRVTLRCSPRSGDLSVYWYQQSLDQGLQFLIQYYNGEERAKGNILERFSAQQFPDLHSELNLSSLELGDSALYFCASSVGCLQTYEQYFGPGTRLTVT.

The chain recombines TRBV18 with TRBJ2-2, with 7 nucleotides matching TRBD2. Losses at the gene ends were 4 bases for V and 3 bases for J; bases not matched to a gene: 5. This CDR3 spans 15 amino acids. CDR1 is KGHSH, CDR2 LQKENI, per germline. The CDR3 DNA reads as TGTGCCAGCTCACTCTCCGCGGGGGACACCGGGGAGCTGTTTTTT. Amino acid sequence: CASSLSAGDTGELFF. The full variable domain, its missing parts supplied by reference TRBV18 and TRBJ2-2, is NAGVMQNPRHLVRRRGQEARLRCSPMKGHSHVYWYRQLPEEGLKFMVYLQKENIIDESGMPKERFSAEFPKEGPSILRIQQVVRGDSAAYFCASSLSAGDTGELFFGEGSRLTVL.